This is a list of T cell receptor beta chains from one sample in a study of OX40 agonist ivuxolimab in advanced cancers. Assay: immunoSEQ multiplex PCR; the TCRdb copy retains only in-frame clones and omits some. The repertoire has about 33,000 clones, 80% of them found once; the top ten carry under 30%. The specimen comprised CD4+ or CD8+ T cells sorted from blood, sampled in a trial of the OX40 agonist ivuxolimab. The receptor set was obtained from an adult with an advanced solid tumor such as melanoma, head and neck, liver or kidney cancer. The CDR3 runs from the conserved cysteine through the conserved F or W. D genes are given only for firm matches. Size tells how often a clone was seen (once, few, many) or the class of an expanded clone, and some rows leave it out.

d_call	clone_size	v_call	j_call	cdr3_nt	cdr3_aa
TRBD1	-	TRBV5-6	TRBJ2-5	TGTGCCAGCAGCATAGACAGGGGGGGAGTTCAAGAGACCCAGTACTTC	CASSIDRGGVQETQYF
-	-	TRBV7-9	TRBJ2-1	TGTGCCAGCAGGAGCGTGAATGAGCAGTTCTTC	CASRSVNEQFF
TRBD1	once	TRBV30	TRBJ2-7	TGTGCCTGGAGTCCCGGGACAGGGAGGTTCGAGCAGTACTTC	CAWSPGTGRFEQYF
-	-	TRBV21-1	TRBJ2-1	TGTGCCAGCAGGCTCGACAACGGATTCTACAATGAGCAGTTCTTC	CASRLDNGFYNEQFF
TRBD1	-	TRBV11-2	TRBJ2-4	TGTGCCAGCAGCCCACGACAGGGCGAAAACATTCAGTACTTC	CASSPRQGENIQYF
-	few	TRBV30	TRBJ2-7	TGTGCCTGGACGGCAGGACAATACGAGCAGTACTTC	CAWTAGQYEQYF
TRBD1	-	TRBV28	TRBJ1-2	TGTGCCAGCGGTTCTCTTTGGGACAGGGGATCCTATGGCTACACCTTC	CASGSLWDRGSYGYTF
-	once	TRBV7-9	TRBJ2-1	TGTGCCAGCAGCTTATTTAGGGGACGGTCGAGCTCCTACAATGAGCAGTTCTTC	CASSLFRGRSSSYNEQFF
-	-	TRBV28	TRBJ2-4	TGTGCCAGCAGTTGGGGGGCAGCCAAAAACATTCAGTACTTC	CASSWGAAKNIQYF
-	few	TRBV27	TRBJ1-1	TGTGCCAGCAGTACCACCCTTACAGGGCGGATCACTGAAGCTTTCTTT	CASSTTLTGRITEAFF
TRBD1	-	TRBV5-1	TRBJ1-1	TGCGCCAGCAGCGATACAGGGGGAATCACTGAAGCTTTCTTT	CASSDTGGITEAFF
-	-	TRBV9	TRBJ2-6	TGTGCCAGCAGCGTTTTCGGCTCCTCTGGGGCCAACGTCCTGACTTTC	CASSVFGSSGANVLTF
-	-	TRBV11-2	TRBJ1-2	TGTGCCAGCAGCTTAAGGCTCACCGGGGAGTCTGGCTACACCTTC	CASSLRLTGESGYTF